This record concerns one T cell receptor beta chain sequence. The sample comes from a study of control samples from healthy donors and cancer patients. Method: immunoSEQ multiplex PCR; TCRdb's copy keeps in-frame clones and lacks some. The sample holds some 120,000 clones, 89% seen once. The CDR3 extends over 17 amino acids. Germline CDR1 LNHNV, CDR2 YYDKDF (reference sequence). Trimming cost V 0 bases and J 5 bases; bases outside gene matches: 3. The source is a man in his forties or fifties in good health. The gene calls are TRBV15 and TRBJ2-3; 15 bases line up with TRBD2. The sequenced sample was blood. The CDR3 is CATSREGLAGGLDTQYF. CDR3 nucleotide sequence: TGTGCCACCAGCAGAGAAGGACTAGCGGGGGGGCTAGATACGCAGTATTTT.